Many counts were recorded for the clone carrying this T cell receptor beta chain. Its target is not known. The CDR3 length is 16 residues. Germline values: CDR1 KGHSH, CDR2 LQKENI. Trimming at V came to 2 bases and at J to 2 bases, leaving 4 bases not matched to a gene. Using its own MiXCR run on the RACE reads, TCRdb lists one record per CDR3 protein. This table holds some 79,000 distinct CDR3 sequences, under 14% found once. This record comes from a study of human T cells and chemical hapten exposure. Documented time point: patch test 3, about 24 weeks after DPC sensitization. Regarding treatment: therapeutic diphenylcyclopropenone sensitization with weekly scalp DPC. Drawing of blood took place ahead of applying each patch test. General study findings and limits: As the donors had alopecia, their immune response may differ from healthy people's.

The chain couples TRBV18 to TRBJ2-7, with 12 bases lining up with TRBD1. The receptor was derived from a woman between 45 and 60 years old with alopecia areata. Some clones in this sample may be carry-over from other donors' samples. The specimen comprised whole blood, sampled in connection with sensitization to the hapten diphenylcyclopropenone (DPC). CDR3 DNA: TGTGCCAGCTCACCAAGGGGGACAGGGGGCACCTACGAGCAGTACTTC. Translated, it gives CASSPRGTGGTYEQYF.